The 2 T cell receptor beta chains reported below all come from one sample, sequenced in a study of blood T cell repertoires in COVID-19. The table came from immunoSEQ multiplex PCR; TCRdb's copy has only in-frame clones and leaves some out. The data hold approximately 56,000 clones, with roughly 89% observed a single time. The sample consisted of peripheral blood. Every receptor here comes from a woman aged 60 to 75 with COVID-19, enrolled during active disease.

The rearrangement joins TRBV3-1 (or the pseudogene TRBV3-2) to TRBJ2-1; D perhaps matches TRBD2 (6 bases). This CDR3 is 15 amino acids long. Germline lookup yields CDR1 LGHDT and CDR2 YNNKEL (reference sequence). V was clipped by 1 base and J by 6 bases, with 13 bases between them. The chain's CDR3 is CASSQGHGSGNEQFF. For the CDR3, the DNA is TGTGCCAGCAGCCAAGGGCACGGGAGCGGCAATGAGCAGTTCTTC.

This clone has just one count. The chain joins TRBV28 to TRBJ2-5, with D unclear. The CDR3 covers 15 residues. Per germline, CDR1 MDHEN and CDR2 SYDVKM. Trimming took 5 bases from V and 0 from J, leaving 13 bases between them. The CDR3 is CASSTPAVDQETQYF. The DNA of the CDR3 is TGTGCCAGCAGTACCCCGGCGGTAGACCAAGAGACCCAGTACTTC.